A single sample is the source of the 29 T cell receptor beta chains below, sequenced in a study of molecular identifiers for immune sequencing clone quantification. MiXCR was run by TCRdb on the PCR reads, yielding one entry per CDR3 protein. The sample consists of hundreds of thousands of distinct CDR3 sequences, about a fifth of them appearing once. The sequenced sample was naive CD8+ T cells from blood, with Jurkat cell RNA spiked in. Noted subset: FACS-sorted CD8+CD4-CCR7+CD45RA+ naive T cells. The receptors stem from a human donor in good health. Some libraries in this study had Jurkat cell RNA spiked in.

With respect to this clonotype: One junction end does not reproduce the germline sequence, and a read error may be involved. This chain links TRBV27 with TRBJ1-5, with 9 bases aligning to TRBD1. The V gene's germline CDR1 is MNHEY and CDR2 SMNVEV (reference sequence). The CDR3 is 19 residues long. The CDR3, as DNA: TGTGCCAGCGGTTTATATTTTTTGGCGGGACAGGGCCTTGATCAGCCCCAGCATTTT. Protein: CASGLYFLAGQGLDQPQHF.

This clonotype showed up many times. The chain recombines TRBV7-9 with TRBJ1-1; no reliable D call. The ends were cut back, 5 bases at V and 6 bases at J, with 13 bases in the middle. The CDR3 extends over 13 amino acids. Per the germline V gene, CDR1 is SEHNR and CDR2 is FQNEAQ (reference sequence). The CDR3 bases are TGTGCCAGCAGCCCAGTCACGTACCCTGAAGCTTTCTTT. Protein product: CASSPVTYPEAFF.

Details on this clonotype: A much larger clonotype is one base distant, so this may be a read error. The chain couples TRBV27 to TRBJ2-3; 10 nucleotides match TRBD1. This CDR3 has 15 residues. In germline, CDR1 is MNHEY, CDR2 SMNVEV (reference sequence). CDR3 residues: CAGSSYSGQGHTQYF. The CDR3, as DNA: TGTGCCGGCAGTTCATATTCGGGACAGGGGCATACGCAGTATTTT.

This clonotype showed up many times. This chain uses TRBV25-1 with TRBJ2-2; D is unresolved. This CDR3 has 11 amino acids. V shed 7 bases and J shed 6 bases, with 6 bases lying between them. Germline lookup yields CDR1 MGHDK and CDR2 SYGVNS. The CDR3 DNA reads TGTGCCAGCACCAACGCCGGGGAGCTGTTTTTT. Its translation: CASTNAGELFF.

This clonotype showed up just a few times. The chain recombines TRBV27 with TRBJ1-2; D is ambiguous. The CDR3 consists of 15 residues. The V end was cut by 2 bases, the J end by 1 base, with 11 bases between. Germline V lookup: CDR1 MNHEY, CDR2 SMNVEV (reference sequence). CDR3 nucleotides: TGTGCCAGCAGTTTAAACCCAGTGGATAACTATGGCTACACCTTC. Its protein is CASSLNPVDNYGYTF.

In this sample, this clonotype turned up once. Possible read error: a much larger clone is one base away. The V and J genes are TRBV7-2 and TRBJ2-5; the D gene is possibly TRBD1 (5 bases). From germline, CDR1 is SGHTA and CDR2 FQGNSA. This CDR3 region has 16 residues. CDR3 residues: CASSSYGRALTPTQHF. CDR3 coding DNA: TGTGCCAGCAGCTCCTACGGCAGGGCGTTAACACCGACCCAGCACTTC.

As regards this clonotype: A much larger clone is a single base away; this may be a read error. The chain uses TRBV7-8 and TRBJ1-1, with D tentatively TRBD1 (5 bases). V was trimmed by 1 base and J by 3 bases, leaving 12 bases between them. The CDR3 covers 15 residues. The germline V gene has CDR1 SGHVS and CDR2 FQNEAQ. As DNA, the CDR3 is TGTGCCAGCAGCTTAGGGCAGGGCGGATACACTGAAGCTTTCTTT. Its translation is CASSLGQGGYTEAFF.

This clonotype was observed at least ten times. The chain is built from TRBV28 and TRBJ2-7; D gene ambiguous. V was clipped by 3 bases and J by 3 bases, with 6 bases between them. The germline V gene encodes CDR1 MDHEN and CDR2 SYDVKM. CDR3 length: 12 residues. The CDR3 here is CASSLISYEQYF. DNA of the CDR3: TGTGCCAGCAGTTTGATCAGCTACGAGCAGTACTTC. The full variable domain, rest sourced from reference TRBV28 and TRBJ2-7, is DVKVTQSSRYLVKRTGEKVFLECVQDMDHENMFWYRQDPGLGLRLIYFSYDVKMKEKGDIPEGYSVSREKKERFSLILESASTNQTSMYLCASSLISYEQYFGPGTRLTVT.

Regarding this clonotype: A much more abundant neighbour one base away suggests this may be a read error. CDR3 sequence reads: CASSLLGLPQTEELFF. Written as DNA, the CDR3 is TGTGCCAGCAGCCTCCTTGGACTACCCCAAACCGAGGAGCTGTTTTTT. This sequence joins TRBV3-1 and TRBJ2-2; a weak D match, TRBD2 (6 bases). Germline CDR1 and CDR2: LGHDT and YNNKEL (reference sequence). The CDR3 spans 16 residues.

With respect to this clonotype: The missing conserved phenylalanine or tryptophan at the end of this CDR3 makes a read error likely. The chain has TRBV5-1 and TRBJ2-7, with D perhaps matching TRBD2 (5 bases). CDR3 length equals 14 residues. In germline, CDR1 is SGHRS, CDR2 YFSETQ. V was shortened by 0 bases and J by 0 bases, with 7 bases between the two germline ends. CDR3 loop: CASSLAGSSYEQYL. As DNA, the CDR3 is TGCGCCAGCAGCTTGGCTGGGAGCTCCTACGAGCAGTACCTC.

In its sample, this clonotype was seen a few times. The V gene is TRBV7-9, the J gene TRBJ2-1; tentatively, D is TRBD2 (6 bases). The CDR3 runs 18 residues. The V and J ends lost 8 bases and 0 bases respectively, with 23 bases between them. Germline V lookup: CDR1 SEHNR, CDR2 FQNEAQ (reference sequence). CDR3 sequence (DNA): TGTGCCAGCTTAGTAGGAGGGAGCCACAGGAGCTCCTACAATGAGCAGTTCTTC. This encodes CASLVGGSHRSSYNEQFF.

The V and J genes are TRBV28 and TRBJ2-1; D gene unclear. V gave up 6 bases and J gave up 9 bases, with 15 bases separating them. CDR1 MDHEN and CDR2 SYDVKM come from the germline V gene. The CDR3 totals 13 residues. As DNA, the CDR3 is TGTGCCAGCAGCAGTGACGCGCCACGTGAGCAGTTCTTC. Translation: CASSSDAPREQFF.

CDR3 DNA sequence: TGTGCCAGCAGCTTAGGATTCGACCCGAACACTGAAGCTTTCTTT. Its translation: CASSLGFDPNTEAFF. The rearrangement uses TRBV7-9 and TRBJ1-1; D is unresolved. V was trimmed by 1 base and J by 1 base, leaving 10 bases between them. CDR3 length equals 15 residues. From germline, CDR1 is SEHNR and CDR2 FQNEAQ (reference sequence).

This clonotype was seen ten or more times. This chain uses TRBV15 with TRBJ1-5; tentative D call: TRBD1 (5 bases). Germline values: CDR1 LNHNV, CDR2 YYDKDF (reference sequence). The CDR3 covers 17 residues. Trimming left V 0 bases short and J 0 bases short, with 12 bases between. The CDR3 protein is CATSRDLGTASNQPQHF. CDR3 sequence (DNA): TGTGCCACCAGCAGAGATCTGGGGACGGCTAGCAATCAGCCCCAGCATTTT.

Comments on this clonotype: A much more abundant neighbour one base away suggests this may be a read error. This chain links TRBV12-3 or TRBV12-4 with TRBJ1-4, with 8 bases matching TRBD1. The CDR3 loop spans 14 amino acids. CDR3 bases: TGTGCCGGCAGTTCGGGACAGGAAAATGAAAAACTGTTTTTT. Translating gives CAGSSGQENEKLFF.

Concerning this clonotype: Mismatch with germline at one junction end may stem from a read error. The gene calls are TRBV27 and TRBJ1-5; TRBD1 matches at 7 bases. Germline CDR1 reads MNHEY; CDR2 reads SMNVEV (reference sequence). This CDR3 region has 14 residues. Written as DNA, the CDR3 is TGTGCCAGCAGTTCTGGACAGGTCAATCAGCCCCGGCATTTT. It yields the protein CASSSGQVNQPRHF.

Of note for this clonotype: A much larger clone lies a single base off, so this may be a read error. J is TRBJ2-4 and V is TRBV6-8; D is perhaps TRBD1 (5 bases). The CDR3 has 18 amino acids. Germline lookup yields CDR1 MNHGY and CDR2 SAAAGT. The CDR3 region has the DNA TGTGCCAGCAGTCACTCCTTAGGCAGGGCGTCGGCCAAAAACATTCAGTACTTC. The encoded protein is CASSHSLGRASAKNIQYF.

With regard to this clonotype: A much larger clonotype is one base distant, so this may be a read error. CDR3 sequence reads: CASSYKLGIDQPQHF. CDR3 nucleotide sequence: TGTGCCAGCAGTTACAAGTTGGGGATCGATCAGCCCCAGCATTTT. The V call is TRBV6-2 or TRBV6-3, the J call TRBJ1-5; D is undetermined. The germline V and J ends were trimmed by 2 bases and 5 bases, with 13 bases remaining between them. CDR1 MNHEY and CDR2 SVGEGT come from the germline V gene. The length of the CDR3 is 15 residues.

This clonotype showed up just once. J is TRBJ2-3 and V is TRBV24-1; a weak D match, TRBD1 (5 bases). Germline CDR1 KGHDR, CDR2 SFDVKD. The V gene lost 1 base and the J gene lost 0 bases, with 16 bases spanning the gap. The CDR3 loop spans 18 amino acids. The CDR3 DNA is TGTGCCACCAGTGATTTCTGGGGCAGCTCATATAGCACAGATACGCAGTATTTT. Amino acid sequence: CATSDFWGSSYSTDTQYF.

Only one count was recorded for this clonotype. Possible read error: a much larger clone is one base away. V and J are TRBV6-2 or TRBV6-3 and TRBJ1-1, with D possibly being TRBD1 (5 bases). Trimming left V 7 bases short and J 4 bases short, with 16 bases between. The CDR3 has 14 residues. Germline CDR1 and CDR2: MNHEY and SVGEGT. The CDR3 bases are TGTGCCAGCAAGGGTATGACAGATTGCACTGAAGCTTTCTTT. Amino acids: CASKGMTDCTEAFF.

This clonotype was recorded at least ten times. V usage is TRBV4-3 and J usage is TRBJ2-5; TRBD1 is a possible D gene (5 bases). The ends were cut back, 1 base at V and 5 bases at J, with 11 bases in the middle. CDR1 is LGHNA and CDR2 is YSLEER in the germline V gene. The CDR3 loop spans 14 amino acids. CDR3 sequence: CASSQVFTGETQYF. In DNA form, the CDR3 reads TGCGCCAGCAGCCAAGTATTCACAGGCGAGACCCAGTACTTC.

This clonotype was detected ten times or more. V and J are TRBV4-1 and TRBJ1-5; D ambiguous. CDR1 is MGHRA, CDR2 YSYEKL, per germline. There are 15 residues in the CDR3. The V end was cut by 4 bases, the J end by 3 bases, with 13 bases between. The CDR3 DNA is TGCGCCAGCAGCCTGTATCCATCGGCCAATCAGCCCCAGCATTTT. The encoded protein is CASSLYPSANQPQHF.

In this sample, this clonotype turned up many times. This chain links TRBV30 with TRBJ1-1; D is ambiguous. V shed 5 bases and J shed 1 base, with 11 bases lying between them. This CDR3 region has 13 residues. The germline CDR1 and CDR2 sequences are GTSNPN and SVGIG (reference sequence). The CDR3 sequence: CAWEREPNTEAFF. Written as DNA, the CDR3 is TGTGCCTGGGAGCGGGAGCCGAACACTGAAGCTTTCTTT.

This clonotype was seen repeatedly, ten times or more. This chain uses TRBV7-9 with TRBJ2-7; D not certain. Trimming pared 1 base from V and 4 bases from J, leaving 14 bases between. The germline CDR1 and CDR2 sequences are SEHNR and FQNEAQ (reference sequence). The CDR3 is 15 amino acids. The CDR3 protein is CASSLGSRLGYEQYF. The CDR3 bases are TGTGCCAGCAGCTTAGGGTCCCGGTTGGGGTACGAGCAGTACTTC.

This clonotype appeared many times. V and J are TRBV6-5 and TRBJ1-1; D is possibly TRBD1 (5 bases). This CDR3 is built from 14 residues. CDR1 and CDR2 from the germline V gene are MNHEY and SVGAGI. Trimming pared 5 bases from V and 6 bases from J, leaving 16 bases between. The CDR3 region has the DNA TGTGCCAGCAGTGGCGTTGGGACTAGCGCTGAAGCTTTCTTT. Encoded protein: CASSGVGTSAEAFF.

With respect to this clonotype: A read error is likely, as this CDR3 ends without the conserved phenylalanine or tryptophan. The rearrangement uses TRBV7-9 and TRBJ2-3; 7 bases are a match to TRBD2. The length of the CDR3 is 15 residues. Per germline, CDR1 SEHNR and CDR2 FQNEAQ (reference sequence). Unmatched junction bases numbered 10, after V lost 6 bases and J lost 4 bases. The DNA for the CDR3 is TGTGCCAGCAGGACCGGACTAGGGGTGTCAGATACGCAGTATCTT. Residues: CASRTGLGVSDTQYL.

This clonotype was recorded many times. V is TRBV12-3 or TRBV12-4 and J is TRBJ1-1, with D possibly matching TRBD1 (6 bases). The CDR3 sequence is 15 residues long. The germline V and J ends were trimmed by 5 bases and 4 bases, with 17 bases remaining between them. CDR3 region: CASSPSARGVTEAFF. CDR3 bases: TGTGCCAGCAGTCCTTCCGCCAGGGGAGTCACTGAAGCTTTCTTT.

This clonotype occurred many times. For the CDR3, the DNA is TGCAGCGTTGGGTCAGGGAATTCTAACTATGGCTACACCTTC. This sequence encodes CSVGSGNSNYGYTF. This sequence joins TRBV29-1 and TRBJ1-2; possibly TRBD1 for D (5 bases). CDR1 and CDR2 (germline): SQVTM, ANQGSEA. The CDR3 length is 14 residues. V was clipped by 4 bases and J by 0 bases, with 12 bases between them.

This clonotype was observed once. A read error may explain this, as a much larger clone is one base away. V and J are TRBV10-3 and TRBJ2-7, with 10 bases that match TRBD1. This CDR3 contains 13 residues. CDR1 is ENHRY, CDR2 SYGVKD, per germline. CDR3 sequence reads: CAIRPGTGDEQCF. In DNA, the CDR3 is TGTGCCATCAGGCCCGGGACAGGGGACGAGCAGTGCTTC.